This TCR beta chain stems from a study of tissue T cells after allogeneic stem cell transplantation. Profiled with immunoSEQ multiplex PCR; TCRdb holds only in-frame clones, not every one. This sample yields roughly 9,500 clones, of which roughly 44% are seen a single time; roughly 6.9% belongs to the top ten. The sample's time point: mouse harvest day 7 after allogeneic transplant. Each mouse received 10^7 T-cell-depleted marrow cells plus 10^6 splenic CD5+ T cells by tail vein. B6 (H2b) cells into BALB/c (H2d) mice; tissues taken at day 7 or 14. Overall study findings and caveats: Anatomically similar tissues had similar TCR repertoires within each patient. Shared clones across patients were few; motif clustering revealed tissue-specific shared signatures.

Between the trimmed V and J ends, which lost 2 bases and 5 bases, there was a span of 5 bases. This CDR3 has 11 residues. Germline-derived CDR1 and CDR2 are NSHNY and SYGAGN. Concerning this clone: Its antigen remains unidentified. All gene names here are mouse names. With the read ending 1 residue before the CDR3 end, the germline J gene is used to fill in that end.

This sequence originates from a female BALB/c mouse given C57BL/6 T cells with graft-versus-host disease after an allogeneic hematopoietic cell transplant. Sequenced: gut tissue. The V call is TRBV13-1, the J call TRBJ2-7; D ambiguous. CDR3 DNA, as far as it was read: TGTGCCAGCAGTGAAAGACATGAACAGTAC. Protein product: CASSERHEQY. The whole CDR3 sequence is CASSERHEQYF.